The rows below give T cell receptor beta chains drawn from one sample of a study of response to subunit inactivated influenza vaccine. MiXCR, run by TCRdb on the RT-PCR reads, gives a single entry per CDR3 protein. The table lists 500,000 to 600,000 distinct CDR3 sequences, approximately 10% of them singletons. This sample was shared with a second study, whose subject was T cells expressing NK-cell markers.

This sample comprised PBMCs from blood, obtained on the day of vaccination. Source of these receptors: a man aged 50 or older who received an inactivated influenza vaccine. CDR3s include the opening cysteine and the closing phenylalanine or tryptophan. The D gene is left open where the match is weak. Clone size is not always given. Where it is, it says once, few, many or a class for expanded clones.

v_call	cdr3_length	j_call	clone_size	d_call	cdr3_nt	cdr3_aa
TRBV7-9	16	TRBJ2-3	.	TRBD2	TGTGCCAGCAGCACGACTAGCGGGGGGGTCTCAGATACGCAGTATTTT	CASSTTSGGVSDTQYF
TRBV30	15	TRBJ2-7	.	.	TGTGCCTGGAGCGTAATCGGGGACAACTCCTACGAGCAGTACTTC	CAWSVIGDNSYEQYF
TRBV28	16	TRBJ2-1	many	.	TGTGCCAGCAGTTCCGGACAGACGGGCATGGGGAATGAGCAGTTCTTC	CASSSGQTGMGNEQFF
TRBV11-2	15	TRBJ2-4	.	.	TGTGCCAGCAGCTTAGAACCGTACCCAGGGGGGCTTCAGTACTTC	CASSLEPYPGGLQYF
TRBV28	14	TRBJ2-7	few	TRBD1	TGTGCCAGCAGTTTATCCGCGACAGGGTCCGAGCAGTACTTC	CASSLSATGSEQYF
TRBV5-1	17	TRBJ2-2	few	TRBD2	TGCGCCAGCAGCTTGACCACTAGCGGGAGTAACACCGGGGAGCTGTTTTTT	CASSLTTSGSNTGELFF
TRBV6-5	14	TRBJ1-1	few	.	TGTGCCAGCGTTTCCCCTCACCGGGGGACCGAAGCTTTCTTT	CASVSPHRGTEAFF
TRBV5-5	14	TRBJ2-4	.	TRBD1	TGTGCCAGCAGCGGCCAAGGGGGCGAGTACATTCAGTACTTC	CASSGQGGEYIQYF
TRBV4-2	18	TRBJ2-3	.	TRBD2	TGTGCCAGCAGCCGAGGAACGACTCTAGCGGTGGCCAGGGATACGCAGTATTTT	CASSRGTTLAVARDTQYF
TRBV7-9	15	TRBJ1-4	once	.	TGTGCCAGCAGCGCCCAGGCCCAGCCTTCGGAAAAACTGTTTTTT	CASSAQAQPSEKLFF
TRBV5-1	14	TRBJ2-3	few	TRBD2	TGCGCCAGCACTCCTAGCGGGGGCTTGGATACGCAGTATTTT	CASTPSGGLDTQYF
TRBV9	14	TRBJ1-6	.	.	TGTGCCAGCAGCGCGGATTTGGGACCGGCACCTAAGAAGTTT	CASSADLGPAPKKF
TRBV12-3/TRBV12-4	19	TRBJ2-1	.	TRBD1	TGTGCCGGCAGTTTAGAGACAGGGGCCGCAAAGACTACCTACAATGAGCAGTTCTTC	CAGSLETGAAKTTYNEQFF
TRBV19	11	TRBJ2-5	.	.	TGTGCCAGTAGCGCCGGAGAGACCCAGTACTTC	CASSAGETQYF
TRBV10-3	15	TRBJ1-5	few	TRBD1	TGTGCCATCAGTGAGAGGGGGCCCCAAAATCAGCCCCAGCATTTT	CAISERGPQNQPQHF
TRBV12-3/TRBV12-4	15	TRBJ2-6	.	.	TGTGCCAGCAGTTTAGCTTCTTCTGGGGCCAACGTCCTGACTTTC	CASSLASSGANVLTF
TRBV4-2	15	TRBJ1-1	many	.	TGTGCCAGCAGCCAAGCTGGAGGAGCGAACACTGAAGCTTTCTTT	CASSQAGGANTEAFF
TRBV6-2/TRBV6-3	20	TRBJ1-1	many	TRBD1	TGTGCCAGCACCACTGGGACAGGGAACGATAGTCCCCGGGAGAACACTGAAGCTTTCTTT	CASTTGTGNDSPRENTEAFF
TRBV10-3	14	TRBJ1-6	.	TRBD1	TGTGCCATCGGGGGACAGGGGGCTAATTCACCCCTCCACTTT	CAIGGQGANSPLHF
TRBV6-2/TRBV6-3	14	TRBJ2-6	.	.	TGTGCCAGCATAGAGCACTCTGGGGCCAACGTCCTGACTTTC	CASIEHSGANVLTF
TRBV20-1	15	TRBJ1-2	few	TRBD1	TGCAGTGCTAGACCTAACAGGGGCCCTTACTATGGCTACACCTTC	CSARPNRGPYYGYTF
TRBV3-1	15	TRBJ2-1	few	.	TGTGCCAGCAGCCAAGAACGGGACCTAGGGAATGAGCAGTTCTTC	CASSQERDLGNEQFF
TRBV7-2	13	TRBJ2-3	few	.	TGTGCCAGCAGCTCCTCCCGGCTAGATACGCAGTATTTT	CASSSSRLDTQYF
TRBV5-6	16	TRBJ1-3	few	.	TGTGCCAGCAGCTTGGAAGAAGGAGTCAGAGGAAACACCATATATTTT	CASSLEEGVRGNTIYF
TRBV10-3	15	TRBJ2-1	few	.	TGTGCCATCAGTAATACAGGGCCGGGATACAATGAGCAGTTCTTC	CAISNTGPGYNEQFF
TRBV18	12	TRBJ1-1	few	.	TGTGCCAGCTCACTCCGGCGGCCCCCTGCTTTCTTT	CASSLRRPPAFF
TRBV15	14	TRBJ1-5	few	.	TGTGCCACCAGCAGTCGGAGGGGTAATCAGCCCCAGCATTTT	CATSSRRGNQPQHF
TRBV4-2	16	TRBJ2-3	few	.	TGTGCCAGCAGCCAAGATAGGGCAGTTAGCACAGATACGCAGTATTTT	CASSQDRAVSTDTQYF
TRBV9	18	TRBJ2-2	many	TRBD2	TGTGCCAGCAGCGTAGGTGGACTAGCGGGAGGTAACACCGGGGAGCTGTTTTTT	CASSVGGLAGGNTGELFF
TRBV7-2	12	TRBJ1-1	few	.	TGTGCCAGCAGTAGAGCGACTACTGAAGCTTTCTTT	CASSRATTEAFF
TRBV7-9	15	TRBJ2-5	once	TRBD2	TGTGCCAGCTTCCATGTGACTAGCGGCCAAGAGACCCAGTACTTC	CASFHVTSGQETQYF
TRBV10-3	13	TRBJ1-3	few	.	TGTGCCATCTGGCGGGCCTCTGGAAACACCATATATTTT	CAIWRASGNTIYF
TRBV7-3	17	TRBJ2-1	.	TRBD2	TGTGCCAGCAGCCCCGGCCTCCTAGCGGGACCCTACAATGAGCAGTTCTTC	CASSPGLLAGPYNEQFF
TRBV6-1	15	TRBJ2-3	many	TRBD2	TGTGCCAGCAGGGACCTAGCGGGGCACACAGATACGCAGTATTTT	CASRDLAGHTDTQYF
TRBV18	16	TRBJ1-6	.	.	TGTGCCAGCTCACCGTCCCCAGTTGGGGGGCAGTCACCCCTCCACTTT	CASSPSPVGGQSPLHF
TRBV4-3	16	TRBJ2-3	.	TRBD2	TGCGCCAGCAGCAAACGAGCGGGAGTGGGGACAGATACGCAGTATTTT	CASSKRAGVGTDTQYF
TRBV29-1	12	TRBJ2-1	many	.	TGCAGCGCCAGGGGTTCCTACAATGAGCAGTTCTTC	CSARGSYNEQFF
TRBV12-3/TRBV12-4	17	TRBJ2-3	many	.	TGTGCCAGCAGTTTTTTCTCGAGGGGCAGGGAAAAGGATACGCAGTATTTT	CASSFFSRGREKDTQYF
TRBV7-9	17	TRBJ2-1	.	TRBD1	TGTGCCAGCAGCGGTAGACAGGGGGCTACCAATATTTATGAGCAGTTCTTC	CASSGRQGATNIYEQFF
TRBV6-2/TRBV6-3	12	TRBJ2-5	.	.	TGTGCCAGCAGTTACGGGAAAGAGACCCAGTACTTC	CASSYGKETQYF
TRBV12-3/TRBV12-4	15	TRBJ2-4	once	.	TGTGCCAGCAGTTTGGACGGAAAGGCGATAAACATTCAGTACTTC	CASSLDGKAINIQYF
TRBV5-1	14	TRBJ2-1	many	TRBD2	TGCGCCAGCAGCTTGGCCCTGAGTAGGAGCGGGGGGTTCTTC	CASSLALSRSGGFF
TRBV28	14	TRBJ2-5	many	.	TGTGCCAGCAGCAGAAACCCGTACCAAGAGACCCAGTACTTC	CASSRNPYQETQYF
TRBV4-1	16	TRBJ1-4	.	TRBD1	TGCGCCAGCAGCCAAGAGGGAGGGACAGTGAATGAAAAACTGTTTTTT	CASSQEGGTVNEKLFF
TRBV3-1	14	TRBJ2-3	many	.	TGTGCCAGCAGCCCTCGGGGTAGCGGAGCTACGCAGTATTTT	CASSPRGSGATQYF
TRBV4-2	18	TRBJ2-2	.	.	TGTGCCAGCAGCCATTCTCCTGGGCAGGGGAGATGGTCCGGGGAGCTGTTTTTT	CASSHSPGQGRWSGELFF
TRBV6-1	14	TRBJ2-3	many	.	TGTGCCAGCAGTCCCCGACAGATCACAGATACGCAGTATTTT	CASSPRQITDTQYF
TRBV28	12	TRBJ2-5	many	.	TGTGCCACCTCAGGGGGGTTAGAGACCCAGTACTTC	CATSGGLETQYF
TRBV6-1	14	TRBJ2-7	few	TRBD1	TGTGCCAGCTTGGGACAGGGGGCCTCCCAAGAGCAGTACTTC	CASLGQGASQEQYF
TRBV28	13	TRBJ2-5	.	.	TGTGCCAGCAGTTTCGACACACAAGATACCCAGTACTTC	CASSFDTQDTQYF
TRBV5-1	17	TRBJ2-6	once	TRBD2	TGCGCCAGCAGCTTTGTAGCGGGAGGCTCTGGGGCCAACGTCCTGACTTTC	CASSFVAGGSGANVLTF
TRBV28	15	TRBJ2-2	.	TRBD1	TGTGCCAGCAGTTACACGACAGGGGTGGGCGGGGAGCTGTTTTTT	CASSYTTGVGGELFF
TRBV5-1	16	TRBJ2-3	.	.	TGCGCCAGCAGCCTCTCACAGAACACCCGCACAGATACGCAGTATTTT	CASSLSQNTRTDTQYF